One and the same sample provided the 19 T cell receptor beta chains below, sequenced in a study of vaccination effects on CD4 cells after COVID-19. The ViraFEST assay expanded antigen-specific CD4+ T cells with viral peptide pools before sequencing. Scientists isolated CD4+ T cells after a roughly ten-day culture period ended. Two-dose vaccination with either BNT162b2 or mRNA-1273 was given to the participants. Data came from immunoSEQ multiplex PCR; TCRdb stores just in-frame clones and leaves some out. The table includes roughly 34,000 clones, roughly 78% detected once. These TCRs are of unknown antigen specificity. Sequenced here: CD4+ T cells from PBMCs cultured with HCoV-NL63 spike peptides, sampled after COVID-19 vaccination. The receptors were gathered from a human donor who received a COVID-19 vaccine. Some clones in this sample may be carry-over from other donors' samples.

The chain has TRBV24-1 and TRBJ2-2; D tentatively fits TRBD1 or TRBD2 (6 bases each). The CDR3 length is 16 residues. Germline CDR1 and CDR2: KGHDR and SFDVKD. V was shortened by 1 base and J by 4 bases, with 12 bases between the two germline ends. CDR3 region: CATSDFRGGLTGELFF. CDR3 bases: TGTGCCACCAGTGATTTTAGAGGGGGACTCACCGGGGAGCTGTTTTTT.

The table lists this clone with a count of one. The J gene is TRBJ1-1, the V gene TRBV6-5; D is unclear. V lost 0 bases and J 4 bases, leaving 9 bases between the germline ends. CDR3 size: 14 residues. Germline V gives CDR1 MNHEY, CDR2 SVGAGI. The CDR3 DNA reads TGTGCCAGCAGTTACTCGGTTGGGAGCACTGAAGCTTTCTTT. This translates into CASSYSVGSTEAFF.

V usage is TRBV28 and J usage is TRBJ1-4, with 8 bases fitting TRBD1. From germline, CDR1 is MDHEN and CDR2 SYDVKM. The V and J ends lost 9 bases and 6 bases, in that order; junction bases with no gene match: 15. There are 16 residues in the CDR3. The CDR3 is CASKGQGAEFYEKLFF. In DNA, the CDR3 is TGTGCCAGTAAGGGGCAGGGGGCAGAGTTTTATGAAAAACTGTTTTTT. The complete variable domain, with remaining parts taken from reference TRBV28 and TRBJ1-4, reads DVKVTQSSRYLVKRTGEKVFLECVQDMDHENMFWYRQDPGLGLRLIYFSYDVKMKEKGDIPEGYSVSREKKERFSLILESASTNQTSMYLCASKGQGAEFYEKLFFGSGTQLSVL.

This clone was seen a single time. The CDR3 is CASSFRAEGFNEQFF. CDR3 sequence (DNA): TGTGCCAGCAGCTTTCGAGCGGAGGGCTTCAATGAGCAGTTCTTC. The genes are TRBV11-3 and TRBJ2-1; perhaps TRBD2 as D (6 bases). Deletions cut 3 bases from V and 6 bases from J, with 15 bases between. This CDR3 contains 15 residues. The germline V gene has CDR1 SGHNT and CDR2 YENEEA.

This sequence joins TRBV6-5 and TRBJ1-1; no definite D call. With 2 bases removed from V and 4 bases from J, the gap between germline ends came to 11 bases. CDR3 length: 14 residues. The germline V gene has CDR1 MNHEY and CDR2 SVGAGI. CDR3 sequence reads: CASSYSPGSTEAFF. CDR3 in DNA: TGTGCCAGCAGTTACAGTCCGGGCAGCACTGAAGCTTTCTTT.

The chain is built from TRBV28 and TRBJ2-3; tentatively, D is TRBD2 (5 bases). This CDR3 contains 13 residues. V was cut by 6 bases and J by 5 bases, with 12 bases left in between. Germline CDR1 is MDHEN and CDR2 is SYDVKM. The CDR3 sequence: CASSLDWRDTQYF. CDR3 sequence (DNA): TGTGCCAGCAGCTTGGACTGGAGAGATACGCAGTATTTT.

The chain recombines TRBV19 with TRBJ2-6; D is possibly TRBD1 (6 bases). The CDR3 sequence is 18 residues long. The V and J ends lost 10 bases and 0 bases respectively, with 22 bases between them. Looked up from germline, CDR1 is LNHDA and CDR2 is SQIVND (reference sequence). In nucleotides, the CDR3 is TGTGCCACCCAAGAAGCGGCAGGGGCGTACTCTGGGGCCAACGTCCTGACTTTC. It encodes CATQEAAGAYSGANVLTF.

The V call is TRBV29-1, the J call TRBJ1-3, with D tentatively TRBD1 (6 bases). V gave up 4 bases and J gave up 3 bases, with 13 bases separating them. Germline V gene data show CDR1 as SQVTM and CDR2 as ANQGSEA. The CDR3 is 14 residues long. The CDR3: CSVGTGAGGNTIYF. The CDR3, as DNA: TGCAGCGTTGGGACGGGGGCGGGTGGAAACACCATATATTTT.

The CDR3 reads CASGQNRVGYTF. Written as DNA, the CDR3 is TGTGCCAGCGGACAGAACAGGGTTGGCTACACCTTC. The chain is built from TRBV12-3 or TRBV12-4 and TRBJ1-2; D is possibly TRBD1 (6 bases). Trimming cost V 8 bases and J 7 bases, with 14 bases left between them. The CDR3 consists of 12 residues.

The chain links TRBV18 to TRBJ2-1, with 7 bases fitting TRBD1. Germline CDR1 reads KGHSH; CDR2 reads LQKENI. The CDR3 runs to 15 residues. Germline trimming cut 3 bases from V and 5 bases from J; bases unmatched to any gene: 7. Here the CDR3 reads CASSPATGPDNEQFF. Here the CDR3 DNA reads TGTGCCAGCTCACCGGCGACAGGGCCCGACAATGAGCAGTTCTTC. The variable domain in full, completed from reference TRBV18 and TRBJ2-1, reads NAGVMQNPRHLVRRRGQEARLRCSPMKGHSHVYWYRQLPEEGLKFMVYLQKENIIDESGMPKERFSAEFPKEGPSILRIQQVVRGDSAAYFCASSPATGPDNEQFFGPGTRLTVL.

The rearrangement joins TRBV3-1 (or the pseudogene TRBV3-2) to TRBJ2-3, with TRBD2 matching over 12 bases. The CDR3 totals 19 residues. The germline V gene encodes CDR1 LGHDT and CDR2 YNNKEL (reference sequence). The V segment lost 2 bases and the J segment 2 bases; nucleotides outside the gene matches: 11. This chain's CDR3 is CASSQRTSGGTQHTDTQYF. The CDR3 nucleotides are TGTGCCAGCAGCCAAAGAACTAGCGGGGGGACCCAACACACAGATACGCAGTATTTT.

This chain links TRBV5-1 with TRBJ2-5, with D possibly TRBD1 on 6 matching bases. Trimming removed 3 bases from V and 2 bases from J, with 20 bases in between. The CDR3 is 17 residues long. The germline gives CDR1 SGHRS, CDR2 YFSETQ. For the CDR3, the DNA is TGCGCCAGCAGCTCGGGACCTCAGGACAGCCATCAAGAGACCCAGTACTTC. It codes for CASSSGPQDSHQETQYF.

A few counts support this clone. The DNA for the CDR3 is TGCGCCAGCAGCCAAGGGCTACAGACCACGGGAGCCAAAAACATTCAGTACTTC. It yields the protein CASSQGLQTTGAKNIQYF. This chain links TRBV4-1 with TRBJ2-4; D is ambiguous. V was trimmed by 1 base and J by 0 bases, leaving 16 bases between them. This CDR3 has 18 amino acids. Germline assignment: CDR1 MGHRA and CDR2 YSYEKL.

This clone has only one observation. The chain combines TRBV5-1 with TRBJ1-1; 8 positions agree with TRBD1. The CDR3 sequence is 15 residues long. V lost 4 bases, J lost 1 base, and 6 bases stayed unmatched. Looked up from germline, CDR1 is SGHRS and CDR2 is YFSETQ. As DNA, the CDR3 is TGCGCCAGCAGCCAAAATGGACAGGGGAACACTGAAGCTTTCTTT. Translating it yields CASSQNGQGNTEAFF.

In this sample, this clone turned up a few times. This rearrangement joins TRBV18 to TRBJ1-6; 8 nucleotides match TRBD1. The V gene's germline CDR1 is KGHSH and CDR2 LQKENI. The CDR3 runs to 14 residues. With V trimmed by 3 bases and J by 9 bases, 4 bases remained unmatched. Written as DNA, the CDR3 is TGTGCCAGCTCACCGACAGGGGAGCGTTCACCCCTCCACTTT. It codes for CASSPTGERSPLHF.

The genes are TRBV27 and TRBJ1-6; D possibly corresponds to TRBD1 (6 bases). The CDR3 loop spans 15 amino acids. The germline CDR1 and CDR2 sequences are MNHEY and SMNVEV (reference sequence). V was shortened by 0 bases and J by 7 bases, with 10 bases between the two germline ends. The CDR3 bases are TGTGCCAGCAGTTTATCAAGGGGGGAGAATTCACCCCTCCACTTT. Residues: CASSLSRGENSPLHF.

This sequence joins TRBV12-3 or TRBV12-4 and TRBJ2-3, with D possibly TRBD1 on 5 matching bases. The CDR3 sequence is 13 residues long. Trimming pared 3 bases from V and 3 bases from J, leaving 7 bases between. CDR3 in DNA: TGTGCCAGCAGTTTTAGGGGAACAGATACGCAGTATTTT. Translated, it gives CASSFRGTDTQYF.

This clone was seen once. This chain links TRBV5-1 with TRBJ1-4, with 7 bases matching TRBD1. The CDR3 sequence is 15 residues long. Trimming at V came to 4 bases and at J to 8 bases, leaving 11 bases not matched to a gene. The V gene's germline CDR1 is SGHRS and CDR2 YFSETQ. The CDR3 DNA reads as TGCGCCAGCAGCACTGACAGGGTCGGTAGCGAAAAACTGTTTTTT. Amino acids: CASSTDRVGSEKLFF.

The chain recombines TRBV7-9 with TRBJ1-4; no clear D gene. In germline, CDR1 is SEHNR, CDR2 FQNEAQ (reference sequence). The CDR3 has 14 amino acids. Trimming shortened V by 5 bases and J by 5 bases, and 12 bases separated the two germline ends. The DNA for the CDR3 is TGTGCCAGCAGCCGGGGAACAGAAAATGAAAAACTGTTTTTT. Translated, it gives CASSRGTENEKLFF.